Each of the 15 T cell receptor beta chains below was sequenced from the same sample in a study of control samples from healthy donors and cancer patients. Generated by immunoSEQ multiplex PCR, the TCRdb table keeps only in-frame clones and is missing some. In the table there are some 150,000 clones, about 93% of which are singletons. Sequences were obtained from blood. The receptors here all came from a man in his fifties or sixties in good health.

The chain uses TRBV27 and TRBJ2-6; no clear D. CDR3 length: 15 residues. Trimming cost V 1 base and J 2 bases, with 6 bases left between them. Germline V gene sequence: CDR1 MNHEY, CDR2 SMNVEV (reference sequence). As DNA, the CDR3 is TGTGCCAGCAGTTTATTGTCCCCTGGGGCCAACGTCCTGACTTTC. Translation: CASSLLSPGANVLTF.

The chain is built from TRBV4-1 and TRBJ1-3, with D hard to call. Germline lookup yields CDR1 MGHRA and CDR2 YSYEKL. Trimming took 1 base from V and 0 from J, leaving 13 bases between them. CDR3 length equals 17 residues. The CDR3 spells CASSQVGRLSSGNTIYF. CDR3 DNA sequence: TGCGCCAGCAGCCAAGTTGGCCGTTTGAGCTCTGGAAACACCATATATTTT.

This sequence joins TRBV6-5 and TRBJ1-3; D not certain. The germline V gene encodes CDR1 MNHEY and CDR2 SVGAGI. Deletions cut 8 bases from V and 4 bases from J, with 9 bases between. The CDR3 sequence is 12 residues long. The chain's CDR3 is CASLSAGNTIYF. The DNA of the CDR3 is TGTGCCAGCCTATCAGCAGGAAACACCATATATTTT.

The chain carries TRBV2 and TRBJ2-5; the match to TRBD1 covers 7 bases. There are 12 residues in the CDR3. Trimming at V came to 6 bases and at J to 2 bases, leaving 0 bases not matched to a gene. Germline lookup yields CDR1 SNHLY and CDR2 FYNNEI. The CDR3 nucleotides read TGTGCCAGCAGGGGACAGCAAGAGACCCAGTACTTC. Translated: CASRGQQETQYF. The full variable domain, rest sourced from reference TRBV2 and TRBJ2-5, is EPEVTQTPSHQVTQMGQEVILRCVPISNHLYFYWYRQILGQKVEFLVSFYNNEISEKSEIFDDQFSVERPDGSNFTLKIRSTKLEDSAMYFCASRGQQETQYFGPGTRLLVL.

The V and J genes are TRBV28 and TRBJ1-1, with TRBD1 matching 9 bases. There are 15 residues in the CDR3. J was trimmed by 2 bases and V by 0 bases; bases with no gene match: 1. Germline V lookup: CDR1 MDHEN, CDR2 SYDVKM. The CDR3 DNA is TGTGCCAGCAGTTTATGGGGACAGGGAAACACTGAAGCTTTCTTT. Its protein is CASSLWGQGNTEAFF.

V gene TRBV28 combines with J gene TRBJ1-5; possibly TRBD1 for D (5 bases). CDR1 is MDHEN, CDR2 SYDVKM, per germline. Trimming shortened V by 7 bases and J by 6 bases, and 13 bases separated the two germline ends. This CDR3 has 13 residues. The CDR3 sequence is CASTRWGTQPQHF. CDR3 nucleotides: TGTGCCAGCACCCGCTGGGGGACTCAGCCCCAGCATTTT.

The chain carries TRBV7-9 and TRBJ2-7; maybe TRBD2 (6 bases). Germline V gene sequence: CDR1 SEHNR, CDR2 FQNEAQ (reference sequence). The CDR3 is made up of 18 amino acids. The V and J ends lost 2 bases and 5 bases respectively, with 25 bases between them. For the CDR3, the DNA is TGTGCCAGCAGCTTACACTACACAACCGGGGGAGGTTCCGACGAGCAGTACTTC. This codes for CASSLHYTTGGGSDEQYF. Supplemented by reference TRBV7-9 and TRBJ2-7, the full variable domain reads DTGVSQNPRHKITKRGQNVTFRCDPISEHNRLYWYRQTLGQGPEFLTYFQNEAQLEKSRLLSDRFSAERPKGSFSTLEIQRTEQGDSAMYLCASSLHYTTGGGSDEQYFGPGTRLTVT.

The J gene is TRBJ1-1, the V gene TRBV7-8; D uncertain. CDR1 is SGHVS, CDR2 FQNEAQ, per germline. The CDR3 is made up of 14 amino acids. The V and J ends lost 3 bases and 1 base respectively, with 9 bases between them. CDR3 in amino acids: CASSFRQENTEAFF. CDR3 sequence (DNA): TGTGCCAGCAGCTTTAGGCAGGAGAACACTGAAGCTTTCTTT.

The chain links TRBV29-1 to TRBJ1-4, with no clear D. CDR1 is SQVTM and CDR2 is ANQGSEA in the germline V gene. V was pared by 5 bases and J by 5 bases, with 9 bases between. The CDR3 covers 12 residues. CDR3 coding DNA: TGCAGCGTTCGGAAAGACAATGAAAAACTGTTTTTT. Translated, it gives CSVRKDNEKLFF.

This chain joins TRBV5-1 and TRBJ2-7; D uncertain. The V end lost 4 bases, the J end lost 2 bases, and 16 bases lay between the germline ends. The CDR3 is 15 residues long. Germline-derived CDR1 and CDR2 are SGHRS and YFSETQ. DNA for the CDR3: TGCGCCAGCAGCCGGAAAGGAGCCCTCGCCTACGAGCAGTACTTC. This encodes CASSRKGALAYEQYF.

This CDR3 reads CASSSGHPSSYNEQFF. In nucleotides, the CDR3 is TGTGCCAGCAGTTCCGGACACCCCAGCTCCTACAATGAGCAGTTCTTC. The chain employs TRBV28 and TRBJ2-1; D possibly corresponds to TRBD1 (5 bases). V was pared by 4 bases and J by 0 bases, with 13 bases between. The CDR3 consists of 16 residues. Germline V lookup: CDR1 MDHEN, CDR2 SYDVKM.

The rearrangement links TRBV3-1 (or the pseudogene TRBV3-2) to TRBJ2-7; no reliable D call. CDR1 and CDR2 (germline): LGHDT, YNNKEL (reference sequence). CDR3 length equals 12 residues. V gave up 4 bases and J gave up 6 bases, with 10 bases separating them. The CDR3: CASSRKSSEQYF. In nucleotides, the CDR3 is TGTGCCAGCAGCCGGAAGTCTAGCGAGCAGTACTTC.

V and J are TRBV20-1 and TRBJ2-7, with D maybe TRBD2 (5 bases). The V gene's germline CDR1 is DFQATT and CDR2 SNEGSKA (reference sequence). This CDR3 contains 14 residues. Trimming took 3 bases from V and 3 from J, leaving 15 bases between them. CDR3 loop: CSASGGEMFYEQYF. CDR3 DNA sequence: TGCAGTGCTAGTGGTGGGGAGATGTTCTACGAGCAGTACTTC.

This chain connects TRBV7-9 to TRBJ1-1; D remains unclear. Trimming stripped 3 bases from V and 1 base from J, with 9 bases between. This CDR3 is built from 14 residues. CDR1 SEHNR and CDR2 FQNEAQ come from the germline V gene (reference sequence). CDR3 region: CASSFDKANTEAFF. CDR3 DNA: TGTGCCAGCAGCTTTGACAAAGCGAACACTGAAGCTTTCTTT.

This chain joins TRBV7-2 and TRBJ2-3, with 12 bases identical to TRBD2. V shed 4 bases, J shed 5 bases, and the junction held 10 bases outside the gene matches. The length of the CDR3 is 17 residues. Germline V gene lookup returns CDR1 SGHTA and CDR2 FQGNSA. CDR3 protein: CASSSFLAGGPGDTQYF. In DNA, the CDR3 is TGTGCCAGCAGCTCATTTCTAGCGGGAGGGCCTGGAGATACGCAGTATTTT.